These 22 T cell receptor beta chains originate from one sample sequenced in a study of graft-versus-host responses after intestinal transplantation. What these receptors recognize is not known. TCRdb's copy holds only in-frame clones and misses some; the assay was immunoSEQ multiplex PCR. The sample yields 120,000 or so clones, about 94% seen once. This specimen was unstimulated CD8+ T cells sorted from spleen or lymph node cells, taken before intestinal transplant. The receptors come from a human donor who received an intestinal transplant.

This chain connects TRBV7-9 to TRBJ1-6; perhaps TRBD1 as D (6 bases). The CDR3 covers 14 residues. Germline assignment: CDR1 SEHNR and CDR2 FQNEAQ (reference sequence). V lost 9 bases, J lost 8 bases, and 17 bases lay in between. This CDR3 is CASLPQGMDSPLHF. CDR3 DNA sequence: TGTGCCAGTCTTCCACAGGGTATGGATTCACCCCTCCACTTT.

The chain recombines TRBV6-6 with TRBJ2-7; 7 bases match TRBD2. J was trimmed by 5 bases and V by 8 bases; bases with no gene match: 6. The length of the CDR3 is 12 residues. Germline values: CDR1 MNHNY, CDR2 SVGAGI (reference sequence). The CDR3 DNA reads TGTGCCAGCGTAGCGGCGGGGGACGAGCAGTACTTC. As protein: CASVAAGDEQYF.

The chain links TRBV6-5 to TRBJ1-1; no definite D call. V gave up 6 bases and J gave up 1 base, with 9 bases separating them. This CDR3 is 13 amino acids long. In germline, CDR1 is MNHEY, CDR2 SVGAGI. CDR3 sequence (DNA): TGTGCCAGCAGACCCCCAGGGAACACTGAAGCTTTCTTT. Encoded protein: CASRPPGNTEAFF.

The chain is built from TRBV30 and TRBJ2-1, with a possible D match to TRBD2 (6 bases). Trimming stripped 2 bases from V and 7 bases from J, with 18 bases between. This CDR3 has 15 residues. The germline V gene encodes CDR1 GTSNPN and CDR2 SVGIG (reference sequence). The CDR3 protein is CAWSITRRGTNEQFF. The CDR3 nucleotides read TGTGCCTGGAGTATAACGCGGAGGGGAACAAATGAGCAGTTCTTC.

V usage is TRBV28 and J usage is TRBJ2-1; D possibly corresponds to TRBD2 (5 bases). V gave up 4 bases and J gave up 1 base, with 11 bases separating them. The germline V gene encodes CDR1 MDHEN and CDR2 SYDVKM. The CDR3 has 15 residues. The CDR3 sequence is CASSSGTGSYNEQFF. CDR3 in DNA: TGTGCCAGCAGTTCCGGAACGGGATCCTACAATGAGCAGTTCTTC. The full variable domain, its missing parts supplied by reference TRBV28 and TRBJ2-1, is DVKVTQSSRYLVKRTGEKVFLECVQDMDHENMFWYRQDPGLGLRLIYFSYDVKMKEKGDIPEGYSVSREKKERFSLILESASTNQTSMYLCASSSGTGSYNEQFFGPGTRLTVL.

The chain combines TRBV6-5 with TRBJ2-2; TRBD1 matches 9 bases. Germline CDR1 reads MNHEY; CDR2 reads SVGAGI. CDR3 length: 14 amino acids. V gave up 6 bases and J gave up 6 bases; unmatched junction bases: 5. The CDR3 region is CASSLQGAAGELFF. CDR3 DNA sequence: TGTGCCAGCAGCTTACAGGGGGCGGCCGGGGAGCTGTTTTTT.

The chain is built from TRBV30 and TRBJ2-1; unclear D gene. There are 13 residues in the CDR3. Trimming left V 0 bases short and J 5 bases short, with 8 bases between. The germline V gene has CDR1 GTSNPN and CDR2 SVGIG (reference sequence). In DNA form, the CDR3 reads TGTGCCTGGAGTGTACTTGTGAACAATGAGCAGTTCTTC. Its protein is CAWSVLVNNEQFF.

This clone has just one count. This sequence joins TRBV6-1 and TRBJ2-1; 8 bases map to TRBD2. The J segment lost 4 bases and the V segment lost 7 bases, leaving 9 bases of the junction unmatched. Per germline, CDR1 MNHNS and CDR2 SASEGT. This CDR3 has 15 residues. The DNA of the CDR3 is TGTGCCAGCACCTCCCAAGCGGGAGCTTACAATGAGCAGTTCTTC. The encoded protein is CASTSQAGAYNEQFF.

This clone was recorded a few times. The chain carries TRBV5-6 and TRBJ1-1; D gene unclear. The germline CDR1 and CDR2 sequences are SGHDT and YYEEEE. The CDR3 loop spans 12 amino acids. Trimming removed 2 bases from V and 8 bases from J, with 10 bases in between. CDR3 sequence: CASSLNGQEAFF. CDR3 in DNA: TGTGCCAGCAGCTTAAACGGCCAAGAAGCTTTCTTT. Filled out from reference TRBV5-6 and TRBJ1-1, the complete variable domain reads DAGVTQSPTHLIKTRGQQVTLRCSPKSGHDTVSWYQQALGQGPQFIFQYYEEEERQRGNFPDRFSGHQFPNYSSELNVNALLLGDSALYLCASSLNGQEAFFGQGTRLTVV.

The chain employs TRBV4-1 and TRBJ2-1, with no clear D. Trimming removed 0 bases at V and 5 bases at J, with 11 bases between. This CDR3 contains 15 residues. The germline V gene encodes CDR1 MGHRA and CDR2 YSYEKL. Here the CDR3 reads CASSQDSGGNNEQFF. In DNA, the CDR3 is TGCGCCAGCAGCCAAGATTCCGGCGGTAACAATGAGCAGTTCTTC.

The V gene is TRBV29-1, the J gene TRBJ2-5, with D uncertain. The CDR3 length is 16 residues. Germline CDR1 and CDR2: SQVTM and ANQGSEA. Trimming removed 7 bases from V and 2 bases from J, with 23 bases in between. CDR3 loop: CSAMTFDWETQETQYF. The DNA of the CDR3 is TGCAGCGCGATGACCTTTGATTGGGAAACACAAGAGACCCAGTACTTC.

The DNA for the CDR3 is TGTGCCAGCAGCTTCAGGGGTGCGGGAAACACCATATATTTT. Protein product: CASSFRGAGNTIYF. The rearrangement links TRBV5-4 to TRBJ1-3; TRBD1 is a possible D gene (6 bases). The CDR3 is 14 amino acids. The germline CDR1 and CDR2 sequences are SGHNT and YYREEE (reference sequence). V shed 2 bases and J shed 4 bases, with 10 bases lying between them.

The V gene is TRBV11-2, the J gene TRBJ2-2; D is undetermined. Trimming removed 1 base at V and 4 bases at J, with 10 bases between. The CDR3 has 15 amino acids. CDR1 is SGHAT and CDR2 is FQNNGV in the germline V gene. The CDR3 sequence: CASSLGYSFTGELFF. CDR3 nucleotides: TGTGCCAGCAGCTTAGGGTACAGCTTCACCGGGGAGCTGTTTTTT.

V is TRBV9 and J is TRBJ2-1, with 12 bases matching TRBD2. Trimming cost V 4 bases and J 7 bases; bases outside gene matches: 3. Germline loops: CDR1 SGDLS, CDR2 YYNGEE. The CDR3 is made up of 14 amino acids. CDR3 nucleotide sequence: TGTGCCAGCAGCTACGGGACTAGCGGGAATGAGCAGTTCTTC. Its translation is CASSYGTSGNEQFF.

The rearrangement joins TRBV10-1 to TRBJ1-1; 7 bases are a match to TRBD1. This CDR3 has 13 residues. CDR1 is WNHNN and CDR2 is SYGVQD in the germline V gene (reference sequence). Trimming removed 6 bases from V and 1 base from J; junction bases left unmatched: 2. Here the CDR3 reads CASRQGRNTEAFF. CDR3 coding DNA: TGCGCCAGCAGACAGGGGAGGAACACTGAAGCTTTCTTT.

The chain is built from TRBV5-4 and TRBJ2-7, with 12 bases aligning to TRBD2. CDR1 and CDR2 from the germline V gene are SGHNT and YYREEE (reference sequence). V trimming: 7 bases; J trimming: 6 bases; junction bases outside the gene matches: 14. CDR3 length equals 16 residues. Here the CDR3 reads CASGRLRLAGGVEQYF. The CDR3, as DNA: TGTGCCAGCGGACGATTACGGCTAGCGGGGGGGGTCGAGCAGTACTTC.

The chain carries TRBV13 and TRBJ2-3; D gene uncertain. The CDR3 contains 14 residues. V was shortened by 3 bases and J by 0 bases, with 7 bases between the two germline ends. The germline gives CDR1 PRHDT, CDR2 FYEKMQ (reference sequence). The CDR3 is CASSFRASTDTQYF. CDR3 coding DNA: TGTGCCAGCAGCTTTCGTGCTAGCACAGATACGCAGTATTTT.

The chain is built from TRBV19 and TRBJ1-5, with D perhaps TRBD1 (6 bases). Germline CDR1 LNHDA, CDR2 SQIVND (reference sequence). The CDR3 is 15 residues long. V gave up 4 bases and J gave up 2 bases, with 12 bases separating them. CDR3 amino acids: CASSRTAGGNQPQHF. CDR3 nucleotides: TGTGCCAGTAGTAGGACAGCGGGGGGCAATCAGCCCCAGCATTTT.

V is TRBV15 and J is TRBJ2-2; D uncertain. The V gene's germline CDR1 is LNHNV and CDR2 YYDKDF (reference sequence). The CDR3 has 16 residues. The germline V and J ends were trimmed by 1 base and 2 bases, with 11 bases remaining between them. The CDR3 nucleotides are TGTGCCACCAGCAGAGGATCAGGTCTCAACACCGGGGAGCTGTTTTTT. It encodes CATSRGSGLNTGELFF.

The genes are TRBV30 and TRBJ1-1; D ambiguous. The ends were cut back, 4 bases at V and 5 bases at J, with 5 bases in the middle. Germline V gene data show CDR1 as GTSNPN and CDR2 as SVGIG (reference sequence). This CDR3 has 10 amino acids. The DNA of the CDR3 is TGTGCCTGGAAAGAAACTGAAGCTTTCTTT. It yields the protein CAWKETEAFF.

This chain joins TRBV29-1 and TRBJ1-1; D is unresolved. CDR1 is SQVTM and CDR2 is ANQGSEA in the germline V gene. Trimming left V 0 bases short and J 4 bases short, with 9 bases between. This CDR3 spans 13 amino acids. CDR3 bases: TGCAGCGTTGAAGAGGACGTGTCCACTGAAGCTTTCTTT. It yields the protein CSVEEDVSTEAFF. Combining the CDR3 with reference TRBV29-1 and TRBJ1-1 gives the whole variable domain SAVISQKPSRDICQRGTSLTIQCQVDSQVTMMFWYRQQPGQSLTLIATANQGSEATYESGFVIDKFPISRPNLTFSTLTVSNMSPEDSSIYLCSVEEDVSTEAFFGQGTRLTVV.

CDR3 DNA sequence: TGTGCCAGCAGCTTGGACGGGACGCACCCCTACAATGAGCAGTTCTTC. It yields the protein CASSLDGTHPYNEQFF. The chain combines TRBV5-8 with TRBJ2-1; D possibly uses TRBD1 or TRBD2 (5 bases each). The CDR3 loop spans 16 amino acids. The ends were cut back, 0 bases at V and 2 bases at J, with 12 bases in the middle. Germline CDR1 SGHTS, CDR2 YDEGEE.